A selection of T cell receptor beta chains follows, all from one sample in a study of beta chain features in type 1 diabetes. Sequencing used immunoSEQ multiplex PCR; TCRdb keeps in-frame clones, though not all of them. The data hold hundreds of thousands of clones, with around an eighth observed a single time. Sequencing input: naive CD4+ T cells from blood. Every receptor here comes from a young man with type 1 diabetes. The CDR3 runs from the conserved cysteine through the conserved F or W. The D gene is left open where the match is weak. Only some rows state a clone size, as once, few, many or a class for expanded clones.

J | V | size | D | DNA | CDR3
TRBJ1-4 | TRBV4-2 | few | . | TGTGCCAGCAGCCTGCCTCAAGAAAAACTGTTTTTT | CASSLPQEKLFF
TRBJ2-7 | TRBV11-2 | . | . | TGTGCCAGCAGCCCCGGCGGGCGAGCCTACGAGCAGTACTTC | CASSPGGRAYEQYF
TRBJ2-3 | TRBV25-1 | . | . | TGTGCCAGCAGCCTCGGTGAGGGAACCACAGATACGCAGTATTTT | CASSLGEGTTDTQYF
TRBJ2-1 | TRBV20-1 | few | . | TGCAGTGCCCTCTCCTACAATGAGCAGTTCTTC | CSALSYNEQFF
TRBJ1-1 | TRBV2 | . | . | TGTGCCAGCAGTGAAGAAAGAACTGAAGCTTTCTTT | CASSEERTEAFF
TRBJ1-2 | TRBV6-5 | . | TRBD1 | TGTGCCAGCGGGAGGGGGCCACTAAACTATGGCTACACCTTC | CASGRGPLNYGYTF
TRBJ1-5 | TRBV28 | . | . | TGTGCCAGCAGTGGTCAGTTTAGCAATCAGCCCCAGCATTTT | CASSGQFSNQPQHF
TRBJ1-2 | TRBV6-5 | few | . | TGTGCCAGCTACGCCGGAGGGGCACTGGACTATGGCTACACCTTC | CASYAGGALDYGYTF
TRBJ1-1 | TRBV19 | . | . | TGTGCCATTCCTATTCCGGACAGATGGGCTTTCTTT | CAIPIPDRWAFF
TRBJ1-1 | TRBV4-2 | . | . | TGTGCCAGCAGCGGAGGACACAGGGTTGACACTGAAGCTTTCTTT | CASSGGHRVDTEAFF
TRBJ1-2 | TRBV5-1 | . | . | TGCGCCAGCAGCTTGGTTGAGGGAAGAAACTATGGCTACACCTTC | CASSLVEGRNYGYTF
TRBJ1-2 | TRBV4-3 | few | TRBD1 | TGCGCCAGCAGCCAGATGAACAGGGGGCTAAGCTATGGCTACACCTTC | CASSQMNRGLSYGYTF
TRBJ2-5 | TRBV5-6 | few | TRBD1 | TGTGCCAGCAGCTTCCCTCAGGGGGAAGCAGAGACCCAGTACTTC | CASSFPQGEAETQYF
TRBJ1-2 | TRBV18 | few | . | TGTGCCAGCTCACCGTTGGAGGGGACCATCTCGGGGTATGGCTACACCTTC | CASSPLEGTISGYGYTF
TRBJ2-7 | TRBV27 | . | . | TGTGCCAGCAGTTCCGCCCCCGTACCCTTTCCCCCCTACGAGCAGTACTTC | CASSSAPVPFPPYEQYF